This is a list of T cell receptor beta chains from one sample in a study of regulatory T cells in long-lasting Graves disease. Each CDR3 protein gets one entry after TCRdb re-called the multiplex PCR reads with MiXCR. This table has around 430,000 distinct CDR3 sequences, roughly 22% appearing once. The specimen was peripheral blood mononuclear cells (PBMCs), collected when the disease was refractory, from a patient treated with antithyroid drugs. The origin of the receptors is a female donor with Graves disease. Each CDR3 is given with its conserved first and last residue. Each record gives: clone size, J gene, V gene, D gene, CDR3 DNA, CDR3 protein. D genes are given only for firm matches. Rows give clone size only sometimes, using once, few, many, or a class for an expanded clone.

- | TRBJ1-2 | TRBV9 | - | TGTGCCAGCAGCGTTGGCCCGACCGCTATCGGCTATGGCTACACCTTC | CASSVGPTAIGYGYTF
- | TRBJ1-5 | TRBV30 | TRBD1 | TGTGCCTGGGCCTACTCAGGGGGCGCGAATCAGCCCCAGCATTTT | CAWAYSGGANQPQHF
few | TRBJ2-7 | TRBV11-3 | - | TGTGCCAGCAGCTTAGAACAGTCTGGCTACGAGCAGTACTTC | CASSLEQSGYEQYF
many | TRBJ2-5 | TRBV27 | - | TGTGCCAGCAGTACACGGACAGCGGGAGAGACCCAGTACTTC | CASSTRTAGETQYF
many | TRBJ1-4 | TRBV7-2 | - | TGTGCCAGCAGCTCAGAGGGGAGCTTTGGGGAAAAACTGTTTTTT | CASSSEGSFGEKLFF
many | TRBJ1-5 | TRBV12-3/TRBV12-4 | - | TGTGCCAGCACCCCGGGAAATCAGCCCCAGCATTTT | CASTPGNQPQHF
- | TRBJ2-7 | TRBV20-1 | - | TGCAGTGTTGGGAGCGGAGGCTACGAGCAGTACTTC | CSVGSGGYEQYF
- | TRBJ2-7 | TRBV19 | TRBD1 | TGTGCCAGTAGTATCACAGGGGGCGTTTACGAGCAGTACTTC | CASSITGGVYEQYF
many | TRBJ1-1 | TRBV6-1 | TRBD1 | TGTGCCAGCACCGACAGGGAAGTGAACACTGAAGCTTTCTTT | CASTDREVNTEAFF
- | TRBJ1-6 | TRBV2 | TRBD1 | TGTGCCAGCATCCTACAGGGGCCCGGGGGTGCGGAGTCACCCCTCCACTTT | CASILQGPGGAESPLHF
many | TRBJ1-5 | TRBV12-3/TRBV12-4 | - | TGTGCCAGCAGTTTGGAGCGGGATCAGCCCCAGCATTTT | CASSLERDQPQHF
- | TRBJ2-2 | TRBV4-1 | - | TGCGCCAGCAGCCAGGAACAGGGTCAGACAGGGGAGCTGTTTTTT | CASSQEQGQTGELFF
few | TRBJ2-7 | TRBV14 | TRBD2 | TGTGCCAGCAGCCAAGATTCCCCGATAGCGGGATGGGAGCAGTACTTC | CASSQDSPIAGWEQYF
many | TRBJ2-2 | TRBV11-1 | TRBD2 | TGTGCCAGCAGCCGTATGGGACTAGCGGGAACCGGGGAGCTGTTTTTT | CASSRMGLAGTGELFF
many | TRBJ1-2 | TRBV2 | TRBD1 | TGTGCCATCTGGACAGGGGCTCGTGGTGGCTACACCTTC | CAIWTGARGGYTF
few | TRBJ1-1 | TRBV27 | - | TGTGCCAGCAGTCCCCCGACCGGAGAAGCTTTCTTT | CASSPPTGEAFF
- | TRBJ2-7 | TRBV20-1 | TRBD1 | TGCGGAACCTTGGGACAGGGGTTCTACGAGCAGTACTTC | CGTLGQGFYEQYF
many | TRBJ2-5 | TRBV30 | - | TGTGCCTGGATGCGCCAAGAGACCCAGTACTTC | CAWMRQETQYF
- | TRBJ2-5 | TRBV6-1 | - | TGTGCCACCTCCCGGGACCCTCAAGAGACCCAGTACTTC | CATSRDPQETQYF
many | TRBJ2-7 | TRBV28 | - | TGTGCCAGCAGTACCCCCGAGCGGGTTTACGAGCAGTACTTC | CASSTPERVYEQYF
few | TRBJ1-2 | TRBV5-1 | TRBD1 | TGCGCCAGCAGCTTCGGGACAGGGGATACCTATGGCTACACCTTC | CASSFGTGDTYGYTF
- | TRBJ1-1 | TRBV30 | - | TGTGCCTGGAGTGTAATGTCGAACACTGAAGCTTTCTTT | CAWSVMSNTEAFF
- | TRBJ2-7 | TRBV20-1 | TRBD2 | TGCAGTGCACCTGACCCCGGGACTAGCATCCAGTACTTC | CSAPDPGTSIQYF
many | TRBJ2-2 | TRBV12-3/TRBV12-4 | - | TGTGCCAGCAGTTTAAGCACCCCTTGGCAGTCATACGCGAACACCGGGGAGCTGTTTTTT | CASSLSTPWQSYANTGELFF
- | TRBJ1-2 | TRBV5-1 | - | TGCGCCAGCACCCCCTTGGGGGGGGACGTGATCGCTCTCTATGGCTACACCTTC | CASTPLGGDVIALYGYTF
- | TRBJ1-1 | TRBV30 | TRBD1 | TGTGCCTGGAGTGTACAGGGGTGCACTGAAGCTTTCTTT | CAWSVQGCTEAFF
- | TRBJ1-1 | TRBV5-1 | - | TGCGCCAGCAGACCGATGGAAGGGTCCACTGAAGCTCTCTTT | CASRPMEGSTEALF
- | TRBJ1-1 | TRBV6-5 | - | TGTGCCAGCAGTTACTCTTTGCTTACTGAAGCTTTCTTT | CASSYSLLTEAFF
- | TRBJ1-3 | TRBV5-1 | - | TGCGCCAGCAGAACTGAGAGCTCTGGAAACACCATATATTTT | CASRTESSGNTIYF
many | TRBJ1-2 | TRBV19 | TRBD1 | TGTGCCAGTAGTACCCAGGGGGACTATGGCTACACCTTC | CASSTQGDYGYTF
few | TRBJ2-2 | TRBV5-1 | - | TGCGCCAGCAGGGACGAGCTAGCTACCTCGGTCACCGGGGAGCTGTTTTTT | CASRDELATSVTGELFF
few | TRBJ2-1 | TRBV7-2 | TRBD2 | TGTGCCAGCAGCCCTAGCGGGGGCCGGAACAATGAGCAGTTCTTC | CASSPSGGRNNEQFF
few | TRBJ2-7 | TRBV20-1 | TRBD1 | TGCAGTGCTAGTCTTTTTGGGACAGGGACCTCCTACGAGCAGTACTTC | CSASLFGTGTSYEQYF
many | TRBJ2-7 | TRBV2 | - | TGTGCCAGTAAACCCGGTATTCTCGGATCCTACGAGCAGTACTTC | CASKPGILGSYEQYF
- | TRBJ1-4 | TRBV4-1 | - | TGCGCCAGCAGCCAAACCGACAGGCCGCGGCAGGAAAAACTGTTTTTT | CASSQTDRPRQEKLFF
- | TRBJ2-3 | TRBV28 | TRBD2 | TGTGCCAGCAGCTACGAACTAGCGGGAGAGGGTATGGATACGCAGTATTTT | CASSYELAGEGMDTQYF
once | TRBJ1-6 | TRBV6-1 | - | TGTGCCAGCCGGACAAGTTATAATTCACCCCTCCACTTT | CASRTSYNSPLHF
few | TRBJ1-5 | TRBV27 | - | TGTGCCAGCAGTCCCCTTTCAGGATGGATGGAGGAGGGCAATCAGCCCCAGCATTTT | CASSPLSGWMEEGNQPQHF
many | TRBJ1-1 | TRBV28 | - | TGTGCCAGCAGTTCCAGCGAGGGGCGGGTCACGGGGGCTTTCTTT | CASSSSEGRVTGAFF
- | TRBJ1-1 | TRBV4-3 | - | TGCGCCAGCAGCCAAGATCCGACCAACCCTGTGGCTGAAGCTTTCTTT | CASSQDPTNPVAEAFF
many | TRBJ2-7 | TRBV28 | TRBD1 | TGTGCCAGCAGCCCGCAGACAGGGCAGTACGAGCAGTACTTC | CASSPQTGQYEQYF
many | TRBJ1-2 | TRBV28 | TRBD1 | TGTGCCAGCAAAATGGCCTGGACAGGGGGCGCGTATGGCTACACCTTC | CASKMAWTGGAYGYTF
- | TRBJ1-1 | TRBV14 | TRBD1 | TGTGCCAGCAGCCAAGATCAGGGACAGGAAGCTTTCTTT | CASSQDQGQEAFF
few | TRBJ2-7 | TRBV6-1 | TRBD2 | TGTGCCAGCAGCCCAGACGTAATGAGCGGGAGCGACTACGAGCAGTACTTC | CASSPDVMSGSDYEQYF
many | TRBJ1-1 | TRBV12-3/TRBV12-4 | - | TGTGCCAGCAGTTGGTGGAGGGTACGAACTGAAGCTTTCTTT | CASSWWRVRTEAFF
- | TRBJ2-2 | TRBV7-9 | - | TGTGCCAGCAGCTTTCAGGGAAGGACCGGGGAGCTGTTTTTT | CASSFQGRTGELFF
- | TRBJ1-5 | TRBV15 | - | TGTGCCACCAGCAGAGATTATCAGGGAGGCAATCAGCCCCAGCATTTT | CATSRDYQGGNQPQHF
many | TRBJ1-4 | TRBV6-2/TRBV6-3 | - | TGTGCCACCAAAACAACCGGGTACGAAAAACTGTTTTTT | CATKTTGYEKLFF
few | TRBJ2-5 | TRBV20-1 | TRBD2 | TGCAGTGCTAGCCCCCTCTTGGAGCGGGAGGGCCTTTATGAGACCCAGTACTTC | CSASPLLEREGLYETQYF
- | TRBJ2-7 | TRBV2 | TRBD2 | TGTGCCAGCAGTACCTTAGCGGGAGGGCCGTCCGAGCAGTACTTC | CASSTLAGGPSEQYF
few | TRBJ2-2 | TRBV10-3 | TRBD2 | TGTGCCATCACTGCGGGAGGGAACACCGGGGAGCTGTTTTTT | CAITAGGNTGELFF